This TCR beta chain was recovered during a study of human T cells and chemical hapten exposure. In the study overall: Reading of the patch tests, which applied 0.01% DPC to the upper back, occurred at 6 days.

TCRdb redid the calling of the RACE reads with MiXCR, one entry per CDR3 protein. This sample has about 190,000 distinct CDR3 sequences, with around 25% found just once. Time point described: patch test 3, about 24 weeks after DPC sensitization. The treatment: therapeutic diphenylcyclopropenone sensitization with weekly scalp DPC. This clonotype was seen more than once but under ten times. The clonotype comes from a woman between 35 and 50 years old with alopecia areata. Some clones in this sample may be carry-over from other donors' samples. The specimen was whole blood, collected in connection with sensitization to the hapten diphenylcyclopropenone (DPC).

The CDR3 nucleotides are TGTGCCAGCAGTTTTGGGACAGCAAATTCACCCCTCCACTTT. Its translation is CASSFGTANSPLHF. The chain has TRBV12-3 or TRBV12-4 and TRBJ1-6, with 7 positions matching TRBD1. Trimming took 3 bases from V and 7 from J; bases not matched to a gene: 3. CDR3 length: 14 residues.